The source of this T cell receptor beta chain is a study of CD8+CD57+ T cells in acquired aplastic anemia. Overall study context: The mean DNA yield obtained from sorted CD4+ and CD8+ cells came to approximately 3 ug. On average, healthy donors gave about 10.8 million reads for CD4+ cells.

Overall study findings and caveats: Patients and controls were found to share 25 to 35 CD8+ CDR3 sequences.

TCR beta VDJ and CDR3 profiling used genomic DNA as template. TCRdb processed the reads anew with MiXCR; each CDR3 protein has one entry. The table lists some 220,000 distinct CDR3 sequences, around 32% of them singletons, with 1% to 1.3% in the top ten. The germline V gene encodes CDR1 SGHAT and CDR2 FQNNGV. The ends lost 2 bases at V and 1 base at J; junction bases unmatched: 13. This CDR3 has 20 residues. Comment on this clonotype: Its antigen is unknown.

Sequenced material: sorted CD4+, CD8+, or CD8+CD57+ T cells (not recorded which) from PBMCs. The chain combines TRBV11-2 with TRBJ2-5, with TRBD2 identical over 13 bases. This clonotype was sampled from a human donor in good health, serving as a control. In DNA, the CDR3 is TGTGCCAGCAGCTTACGCCCTACTAGCGGGGGGGCCAATCCCCAAGAGACCCAGTACTTC. It codes for CASSLRPTSGGANPQETQYF.